This T cell receptor beta chain was documented in a study of OX40 agonist ivuxolimab in advanced cancers. TCRdb's copy holds only in-frame clones and misses some; the assay was immunoSEQ multiplex PCR. The sample yields about 49,000 clones, 75% to 80% seen once. Trimming took 6 bases from V and 5 from J, leaving 19 bases between them. The germline CDR1 and CDR2 sequences are MNHEY and SVGAGI. The CDR3 has 15 amino acids. This chain joins TRBV6-5 and TRBJ1-2; maybe TRBD1 (6 bases). This TCR was sampled from an adult with an advanced solid tumor such as melanoma, head and neck, liver or kidney cancer. The source material was CD4+ or CD8+ T cells sorted from blood, sampled in a trial of the OX40 agonist ivuxolimab. The CDR3 here is CASRPFQQGGYGYTF. The CDR3 DNA follows: TGTGCCAGCAGACCCTTCCAACAGGGTGGGTATGGCTACACCTTC.